This T cell receptor beta chain was found in a study of blood T cell repertoires in COVID-19. Study background: PBMCs, B-cell-depleted T cells, or T cells provided the cDNA or gDNA that made up the material.

As handled by the study authors: Estimates of nucleated cell counts were drawn from the amplification of reference gene primers. Sequenced by immunoSEQ multiplex PCR; TCRdb stores in-frame clones only, minus some. V and J calls and clone size are those listed in that table; D and trimming were worked out from the DNA. The profile shows some 150,000 clones, 70% to 80% of them singletons. Recruited during active infection, patients (from Seattle) were subsequently followed longitudinally. Looked up from germline, CDR1 is SGHRS and CDR2 is YFSETQ. The V gene lost 0 bases and the J gene lost 7 bases, with 11 bases spanning the gap. The CDR3 has 13 amino acids.

The TCR comes from a woman between 65 and 79 years old with COVID-19, enrolled during active disease. J is TRBJ2-7 and V is TRBV5-1; perhaps TRBD2 as D (5 bases). Sequencing used peripheral blood. The CDR3 is CASSLGPSGEQYF. DNA for the CDR3: TGCGCCAGCAGCTTGGGACCAAGCGGAGAGCAGTACTTC.